This T cell receptor beta chain is drawn from a study of blood T cell repertoires in COVID-19. Sequenced by immunoSEQ multiplex PCR; TCRdb stores in-frame clones only, minus some. The table records some 150,000 clones, 80% to 90% of them present only once. The trim removed 5 bases at V and 3 bases at J, leaving 4 bases unmatched. This CDR3 region has 14 residues. CDR1 LNHNV and CDR2 YYDKDF come from the germline V gene (reference sequence). This sequence was found in a man between 45 and 60 years old who had recovered from COVID-19. The sequencing sample was made of peripheral blood. The chain employs TRBV15 and TRBJ1-2; the match to TRBD1 covers 9 bases. The CDR3 loop is CATSGRTGDYGYTF. Here the CDR3 DNA reads TGTGCCACCAGCGGAAGGACAGGGGACTATGGCTACACCTTC.